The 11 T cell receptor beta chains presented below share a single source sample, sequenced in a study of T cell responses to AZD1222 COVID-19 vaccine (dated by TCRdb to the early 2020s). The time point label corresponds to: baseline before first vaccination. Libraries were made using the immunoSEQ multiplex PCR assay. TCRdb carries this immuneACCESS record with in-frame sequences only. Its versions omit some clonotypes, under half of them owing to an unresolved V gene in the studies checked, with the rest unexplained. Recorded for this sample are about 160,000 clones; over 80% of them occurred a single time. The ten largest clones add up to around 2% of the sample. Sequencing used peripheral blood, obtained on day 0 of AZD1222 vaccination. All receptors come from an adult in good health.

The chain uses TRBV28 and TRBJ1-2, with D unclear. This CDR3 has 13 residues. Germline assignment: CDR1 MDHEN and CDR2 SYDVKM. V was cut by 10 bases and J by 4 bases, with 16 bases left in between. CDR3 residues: CATNLRLRYGYTF. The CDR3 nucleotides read TGTGCCACCAACTTGAGGCTGCGCTATGGCTACACCTTC.

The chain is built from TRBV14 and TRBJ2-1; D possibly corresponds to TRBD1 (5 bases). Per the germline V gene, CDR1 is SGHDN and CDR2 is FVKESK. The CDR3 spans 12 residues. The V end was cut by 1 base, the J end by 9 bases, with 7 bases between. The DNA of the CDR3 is TGTGCCAGCAGCCAAGTCCAGGGTGAGCAGTTCTTC. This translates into CASSQVQGEQFF.

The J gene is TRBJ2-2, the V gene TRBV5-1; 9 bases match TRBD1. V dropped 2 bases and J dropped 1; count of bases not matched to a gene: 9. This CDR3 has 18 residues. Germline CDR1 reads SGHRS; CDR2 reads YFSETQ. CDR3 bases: TGCGCCAGCAGCTTCACTTTCCGGGACAGGGTGAACACCGGGGAGCTGTTTTTT. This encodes CASSFTFRDRVNTGELFF.

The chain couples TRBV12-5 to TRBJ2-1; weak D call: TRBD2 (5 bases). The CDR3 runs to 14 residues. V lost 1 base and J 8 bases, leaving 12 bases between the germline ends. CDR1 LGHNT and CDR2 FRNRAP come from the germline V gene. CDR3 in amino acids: CASGLGSTRDEQFF. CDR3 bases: TGTGCTAGTGGTTTGGGGTCCACTAGAGATGAGCAGTTCTTC.

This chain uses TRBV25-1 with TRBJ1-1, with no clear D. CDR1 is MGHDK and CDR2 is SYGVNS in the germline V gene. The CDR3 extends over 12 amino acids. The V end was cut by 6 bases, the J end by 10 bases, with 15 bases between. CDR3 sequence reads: CASRGGRLGAFF. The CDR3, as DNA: TGTGCCAGCAGAGGTGGGAGGTTAGGAGCTTTCTTT.

The CDR3 protein is CASSLGVGQGSYEQYF. The CDR3 DNA reads TGTGCCAGCAGCTTAGGCGTTGGACAGGGATCCTACGAGCAGTACTTC. The rearrangement links TRBV7-9 to TRBJ2-7, with 8 bases fitting TRBD1. The CDR3 is 16 residues long. In germline, CDR1 is SEHNR, CDR2 FQNEAQ (reference sequence). V lost 1 base to trimming and J lost 1 base; unmatched junction nucleotides: 6.

Here the CDR3 DNA reads TGTGCCAGCAGTGCTTCGGACAGATATAGCAATCAGCCCCAGCATTTT. As protein: CASSASDRYSNQPQHF. The chain recombines TRBV6-1 with TRBJ1-5, with D perhaps matching TRBD1 (6 bases). With 4 bases removed from V and 0 bases from J, the gap between germline ends came to 13 bases. The CDR3 runs to 16 residues. Looked up from germline, CDR1 is MNHNS and CDR2 is SASEGT.

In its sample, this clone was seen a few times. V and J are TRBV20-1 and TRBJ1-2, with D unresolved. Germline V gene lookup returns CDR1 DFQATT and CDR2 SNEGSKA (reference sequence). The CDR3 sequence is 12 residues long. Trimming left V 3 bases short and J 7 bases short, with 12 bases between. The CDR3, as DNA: TGCAGTGCTAGTCGGGGAGGAGGTGGCTACACCTTC. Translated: CSASRGGGGYTF.

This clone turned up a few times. The CDR3 nucleotides read TGTGCCAGCAGTCAAACAGTGCCCGACACCGGGGAGCTGTTTTTT. Its translation: CASSQTVPDTGELFF. The chain has TRBV7-9 and TRBJ2-2; unclear D gene. Trimming cost V 6 bases and J 3 bases, with 14 bases left between them. The germline V gene has CDR1 SEHNR and CDR2 FQNEAQ (reference sequence). The length of the CDR3 is 15 residues.

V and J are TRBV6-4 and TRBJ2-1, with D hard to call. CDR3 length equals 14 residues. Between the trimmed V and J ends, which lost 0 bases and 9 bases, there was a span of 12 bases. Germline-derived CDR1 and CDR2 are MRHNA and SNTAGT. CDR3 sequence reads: CASSDSGGRSEQFF. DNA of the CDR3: TGTGCCAGCAGTGACTCGGGTGGACGGAGTGAGCAGTTCTTC.

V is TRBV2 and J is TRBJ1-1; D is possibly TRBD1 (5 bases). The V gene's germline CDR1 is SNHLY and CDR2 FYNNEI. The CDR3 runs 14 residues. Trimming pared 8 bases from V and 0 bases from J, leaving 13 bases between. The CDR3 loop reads CASGGAGMNTEAFF. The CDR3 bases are TGTGCCAGCGGTGGGGCCGGAATGAACACTGAAGCTTTCTTT.